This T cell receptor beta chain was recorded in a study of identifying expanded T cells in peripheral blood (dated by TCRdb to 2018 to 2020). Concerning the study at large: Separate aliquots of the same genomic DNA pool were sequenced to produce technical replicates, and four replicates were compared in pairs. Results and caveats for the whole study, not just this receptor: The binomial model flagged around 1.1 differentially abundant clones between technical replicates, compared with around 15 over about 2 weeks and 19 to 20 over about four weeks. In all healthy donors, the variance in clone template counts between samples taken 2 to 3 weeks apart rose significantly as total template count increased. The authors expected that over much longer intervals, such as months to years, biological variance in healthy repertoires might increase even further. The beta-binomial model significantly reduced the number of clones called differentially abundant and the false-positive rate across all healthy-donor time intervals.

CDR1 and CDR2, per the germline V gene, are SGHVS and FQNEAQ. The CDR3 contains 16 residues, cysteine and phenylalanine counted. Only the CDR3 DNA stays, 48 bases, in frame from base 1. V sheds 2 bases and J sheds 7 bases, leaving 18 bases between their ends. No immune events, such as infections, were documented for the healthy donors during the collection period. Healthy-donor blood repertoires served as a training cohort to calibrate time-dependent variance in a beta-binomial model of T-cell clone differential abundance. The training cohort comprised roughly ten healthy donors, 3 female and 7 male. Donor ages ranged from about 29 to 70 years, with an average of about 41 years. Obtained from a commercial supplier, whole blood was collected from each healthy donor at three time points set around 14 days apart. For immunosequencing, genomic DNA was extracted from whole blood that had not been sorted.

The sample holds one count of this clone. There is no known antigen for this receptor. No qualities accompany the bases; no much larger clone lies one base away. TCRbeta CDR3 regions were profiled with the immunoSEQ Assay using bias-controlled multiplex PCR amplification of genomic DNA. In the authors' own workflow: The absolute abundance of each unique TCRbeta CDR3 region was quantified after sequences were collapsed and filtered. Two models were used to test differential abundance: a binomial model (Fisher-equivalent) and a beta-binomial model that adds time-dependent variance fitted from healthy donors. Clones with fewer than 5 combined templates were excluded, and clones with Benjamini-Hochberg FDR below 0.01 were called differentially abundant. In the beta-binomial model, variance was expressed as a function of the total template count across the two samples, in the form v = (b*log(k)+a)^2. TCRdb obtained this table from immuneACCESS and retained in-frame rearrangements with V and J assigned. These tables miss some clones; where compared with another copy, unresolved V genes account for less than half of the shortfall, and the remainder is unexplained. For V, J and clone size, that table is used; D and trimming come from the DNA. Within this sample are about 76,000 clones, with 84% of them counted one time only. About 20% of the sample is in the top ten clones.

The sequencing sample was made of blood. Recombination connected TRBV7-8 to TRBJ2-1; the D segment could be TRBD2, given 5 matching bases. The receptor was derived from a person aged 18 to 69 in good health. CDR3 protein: CASSLSGLAHFNEQFF. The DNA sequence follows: TGTGCCAGCAGCTTATCGGGGTTGGCTCACTTTAATGAGCAGTTCTTC.